A single T cell receptor (beta chain) is shown here with its context. Which antigen it targets is not known. No much larger clonotype is one base removed from it; base qualities were not supplied. The data were taken from a study of blood T cell repertoires in COVID-19 (TCRdb year 2020). Notes on the research overall: The collaborator samples originated in the United States, Italy and Spain and spanned the acute and convalescent phases of COVID-19. The material from the prospective study consisted of cDNA or gDNA derived from T cells, B-cell-depleted T cells, or PBMCs. Subjects who had been exposed to COVID-19, were actively infected with it, or had recovered from it provided the deeply sampled blood TCRbeta repertoires that made up the dataset. The repertoires were released in a freely available public database intended as a resource for research on the immune response to SARS-CoV-2. The samples were drawn from the first 160 participants of the ongoing ImmuneRACE study and from about 1,200 subjects provided by 6 global collaborators. The sample metadata nearly always contained a de-identified subject ID, COVID-19 status, age in years and sex. Where available, HLA class I and class II types were obtained from metadata supplied by the sample provider rather than from assay-based typing.

Collaborating institutions collected whole blood in K2EDTA tubes following their own protocols. Collaborator samples were shipped for TCRbeta analysis as frozen whole blood, isolated PBMCs, or DNA extracted from either sample type. Trimming takes 4 bases off V and 1 base off J; junction bases not matched to a gene: 10. The CDR3 goes from the cysteine to the phenylalanine over 17 residues. Of all the DNA, just the CDR3 is kept, 51 bases in frame from base 1. Taken from the germline V gene (reference sequence), the CDR1 and CDR2 loops are SEHNR and FQNEAQ. The paper as a whole reports these results and caveats: Clinical and demographic metadata were provided uncurated, with the amount varying by source and participant.

TCRbeta CDR3 regions were amplified from genomic DNA by means of the immunoSEQ Assay, a bias-controlled multiplex PCR. As for the authors' bioinformatics: The number of nucleated cells in each sample was estimated by amplification of reference gene primers within the assay. To quantify the absolute abundance of each unique TCRbeta CDR3 rearrangement, sequence reads were collapsed and filtered. Productive Simpson clonality was computed per sample as the square root of Simpson's diversity index over productive rearrangements. TCRdb took over this immuneACCESS table, retaining in-frame rearrangements with V and J assigned. Such tables are incomplete; in checked studies, under half of the missing clones stem from an unresolved V gene, and the remainder is unexplained. V and J calls and clone size come straight from that table; D and trimming were deduced from the DNA. For this sample the table gives 20,000 or so clones, of which almost 85% were detected only once. Roughly 60% of the sample comes from the top ten.

Specimen: peripheral blood. The receptor was derived from an elderly man with acute or convalescent COVID-19. Rearrangement joined TRBV7-9 to TRBJ2-3, with 8 bases matching TRBD2. The bases read TGTGCCAGCAGCTCGCCCCTAGGCGGGGGGCGCACAGATACGCAGTATTTT. Its amino acids are CASSSPLGGGRTDTQYF. Supplemented by the reference TRBV7-9 and TRBJ2-3 proteins around the CDR3, the complete variable domain is DTGVSQNPRHKITKRGQNVTFRCDPISEHNRLYWYRQTLGQGPEFLTYFQNEAQLEKSRLLSDRFSAERPKGSFSTLEIQRTEQGDSAMYLCASSSPLGGGRTDTQYFGPGTRLTVL.